Listed here are 10 T cell receptor beta chains from one sample, sequenced in a study of blood T cell repertoires in COVID-19. Libraries were prepared by immunoSEQ multiplex PCR; TCRdb keeps only in-frame clonotypes and omits some of them. The table records 30,000 to 40,000 clones, 85% to 90% of them present only once. The sample was peripheral blood. The receptors come from a human donor with active COVID-19. The donor label of this sample is uncertain.

The J gene is TRBJ2-1, the V gene TRBV9; D is ambiguous. The CDR3 is made up of 13 amino acids. From germline, CDR1 is SGDLS and CDR2 YYNGEE. V lost 2 bases, J lost 8 bases, and 11 bases lay in between. This CDR3 is CASSVYRSDEQFF. CDR3 DNA: TGTGCCAGCAGCGTTTACCGGAGCGATGAGCAGTTCTTC.

V usage is TRBV24-1 and J usage is TRBJ2-3; D is possibly TRBD2 (5 bases). CDR1 and CDR2 (germline): KGHDR, SFDVKD. This CDR3 contains 15 residues. V dropped 4 bases and J dropped 8 bases, with 18 bases sitting between them. CDR3 loop: CATSDPAPLGSTQYF. The CDR3, as DNA: TGTGCCACCAGTGACCCTGCCCCCTTGGGGAGTACGCAGTATTTT.

This chain uses TRBV18 with TRBJ2-7; the match to TRBD2 covers 7 bases. CDR1 KGHSH and CDR2 LQKENI come from the germline V gene. The CDR3 consists of 14 residues. The V gene end was trimmed by 2 bases and the J gene end by 6 bases; junction bases not matched to a gene: 7. The CDR3 loop reads CASSPGGGRSEQYF. As DNA, the CDR3 is TGTGCCAGCTCACCAGGGGGGGGTCGTTCCGAGCAGTACTTC.

The chain is built from TRBV5-4 and TRBJ2-1, with 12 bases fitting TRBD2. Unmatched junction bases numbered 0, after V lost 1 base and J lost 4 bases. Germline CDR1 reads SGHNT; CDR2 reads YYREEE (reference sequence). The CDR3 is 15 amino acids. The CDR3 DNA sequence: TGTGCCAGCAGCTTGACTAGCGGGGGGTACAATGAGCAGTTCTTC. Amino acid sequence: CASSLTSGGYNEQFF.

V usage is TRBV7-3 and J usage is TRBJ2-1, with 8 bases lining up with TRBD1. V lost 2 bases, J lost 5 bases, and 2 bases stayed unmatched. Germline assignment: CDR1 SGHTA and CDR2 FQGTGA. This CDR3 contains 14 residues. CDR3 nucleotide sequence: TGTGCCAGCAGCTTAGGACAGGGAAACAATGAGCAGTTCTTC. Its protein product is CASSLGQGNNEQFF.

The gene calls are TRBV5-6 and TRBJ1-6, with 9 bases aligning to TRBD1. The CDR3 loop spans 15 amino acids. V lost 0 bases and J lost 9; bases outside the gene matches: 4. The germline V gene has CDR1 SGHDT and CDR2 YYEEEE. This CDR3 is CASSLAGQGFSPLHF. CDR3 DNA: TGTGCCAGCAGCTTGGCCGGACAGGGGTTTTCACCCCTCCACTTT.

This clone was found once. This rearrangement joins TRBV19 to TRBJ2-7; 8 bases are shared with TRBD1. With 6 bases clipped from V and 6 bases from J, the junction kept 7 bases outside the gene matches. The CDR3 totals 13 residues. CDR1 and CDR2 (germline): LNHDA, SQIVND (reference sequence). The CDR3 spells CASRISTGVEQYF. CDR3 in DNA: TGTGCCAGTAGGATCTCGACAGGGGTCGAGCAGTACTTC.

The CDR3 DNA follows: TGCGCCAGCCGTTTAGAACAGGGCCTATTTGACGAGCAGTACTTC. This gives the protein CASRLEQGLFDEQYF. This sequence joins TRBV5-1 and TRBJ2-7; possibly TRBD1 for D (6 bases). Trimming cost V 7 bases and J 5 bases, with 22 bases left between them. CDR3 size: 15 residues. The germline CDR1 and CDR2 sequences are SGHRS and YFSETQ. The entire variable domain, with the rest obtained from reference TRBV5-1 and TRBJ2-7, is as follows: KAGVTQTPRYLIKTRGQQVTLSCSPISGHRSVSWYQQTPGQGLQFLFEYFSETQRNKGNFPGRFSGRQFSNSRSEMNVSTLELGDSALYLCASRLEQGLFDEQYFGPGTRLTVT.

The rearrangement joins TRBV19 to TRBJ2-7; a weak D match, TRBD2 (6 bases). Per germline, CDR1 LNHDA and CDR2 SQIVND (reference sequence). V was cut by 6 bases and J by 0 bases, with 18 bases left in between. This CDR3 contains 16 residues. CDR3 amino acids: CASSGRRSGDSYEQYF. CDR3 bases: TGTGCCAGTAGCGGGAGACGGTCCGGGGACTCCTACGAGCAGTACTTC. The whole variable domain, remainder taken from reference TRBV19 and TRBJ2-7, is DGGITQSPKYLFRKEGQNVTLSCEQNLNHDAMYWYRQDPGQGLRLIYYSQIVNDFQKGDIAEGYSVSREKKESFPLTVTSAQKNPTAFYLCASSGRRSGDSYEQYFGPGTRLTVT.

Here the CDR3 DNA reads TGTGCCAGCAGCATACGGGTAGCATCCGACACGCAGTATTTT. This codes for CASSIRVASDTQYF. The rearrangement joins TRBV9 to TRBJ2-3, with unresolved D. Looked up from germline, CDR1 is SGDLS and CDR2 is YYNGEE. This CDR3 has 14 residues. The V end was cut by 4 bases, the J end by 9 bases, with 18 bases between.